One sample yielded the 17 T cell receptor beta chains listed below, sequenced in a study of blood T cells in healthy people across ages. A J-beta primer mix and a sample-barcoded 5' primer were used in a second PCR of about 7 to 12 cycles. TCRdb re-analysed the 5' RACE reads in MiXCR, keeping a single row per CDR3 protein. The data hold more than 800,000 distinct CDR3 sequences, with roughly 26% observed a single time. The sample consisted of blood. The receptor set was obtained from an elderly woman in good health.

The chain couples TRBV7-9 to TRBJ2-1, with D perhaps TRBD2 (5 bases). This CDR3 comprises 15 residues. Germline V gives CDR1 SEHNR, CDR2 FQNEAQ (reference sequence). V was cut by 5 bases and J by 2 bases, with 13 bases left in between. CDR3 DNA: TGTGCCAGCAGCCAAGGACTCTCCCCCTACAATGAGCAGTTCTTC. It specifies CASSQGLSPYNEQFF.

This clonotype was counted many times. The gene calls are TRBV15 and TRBJ2-3; the D is unclear. V was cut by 5 bases and J by 5 bases, with 8 bases left in between. Germline CDR1 and CDR2: LNHNV and YYDKDF (reference sequence). This CDR3 has 12 amino acids. This chain's CDR3 is CATSRFGDTQYF. DNA of the CDR3: TGTGCCACCAGCCGGTTTGGAGATACGCAGTATTTT. Filled out from reference TRBV15 and TRBJ2-3, the complete variable domain reads DAMVIQNPRYQVTQFGKPVTLSCSQTLNHNVMYWYQQKSSQAPKLLFHYYDKDFNNEADTPDNFQSRRPNTSFCFLDIRSPGLGDTAMYLCATSRFGDTQYFGPGTRLTVL.

The chain has TRBV7-2 and TRBJ1-6; possibly TRBD1 for D (5 bases). CDR1 SGHTA and CDR2 FQGNSA come from the germline V gene. CDR3 length: 16 residues. Deletions cut 2 bases from V and 6 bases from J, with 14 bases between. CDR3 protein: CASSLIGGTGNSPLHF. The DNA of the CDR3 is TGTGCCAGCAGCTTAATTGGGGGTACGGGTAATTCACCCCTCCACTTT. Drawing the rest from reference TRBV7-2 and TRBJ1-6, the complete variable domain is GAGVSQSPSNKVTEKGKDVELRCDPISGHTALYWYRQSLGQGLEFLIYFQGNSAPDKSGLPSDRFSAERTGGSVSTLTIQRTQQEDSAVYLCASSLIGGTGNSPLHFGNGTRLTVT.

This chain joins TRBV7-9 and TRBJ2-7, with 7 bases aligning to TRBD1. The DNA matches TRBJ2-5 better at its end, which makes the J call doubtful. This CDR3 has 12 residues. CDR1 and CDR2 from the germline V gene are SEHNR and FQNEAQ (reference sequence). The CDR3 sequence is CASIQGTETQYF. The CDR3, as DNA: TGTGCCAGCATACAGGGGACAGAGACCCAGTACTTC.

The chain employs TRBV7-8 and TRBJ1-6, with 10 bases aligning to TRBD1. Losses at the gene ends were 6 bases for V and 16 bases for J; bases not matched to a gene: 9. Germline-derived CDR1 and CDR2 are SGHVS and FQNEAQ. The CDR3 runs 13 residues. The CDR3 sequence: CASSQPGQGQLHF. The DNA of the CDR3 is TGTGCCAGCAGTCAACCGGGACAGGGGCAACTCCACTTT.

This clonotype was recorded a few times. The genes are TRBV27 and TRBJ1-5, with TRBD1 matching over 9 bases. CDR1 is MNHEY and CDR2 is SMNVEV in the germline V gene (reference sequence). The CDR3 extends over 14 amino acids. V was clipped by 6 bases and J by 3 bases; unmatched bases: 3. CDR3 sequence (DNA): TGTGCCAGCAGGACAGGGGGTGACAATCAGCCCCAGCATTTT. Its translation: CASRTGGDNQPQHF.

This clonotype appeared many times. CDR3 sequence reads: CSAMGLAAKYQETQYF. The CDR3 nucleotides read TGCAGTGCTATGGGACTAGCGGCGAAGTACCAAGAGACCCAGTACTTC. The rearrangement joins TRBV20-1 to TRBJ2-5; TRBD2 matches 11 bases. CDR1 DFQATT and CDR2 SNEGSKA come from the germline V gene (reference sequence). CDR3 size: 16 residues. Trimming cost V 4 bases and J 0 bases; bases outside gene matches: 7.

This clonotype was found once. The chain joins TRBV27 to TRBJ2-4; D is perhaps TRBD2 (6 bases). The DNA end is more similar to TRBJ2-7, so the J call may be wrong. This CDR3 is built from 15 residues. Per germline, CDR1 MNHEY and CDR2 SMNVEV (reference sequence). CDR3 in DNA: TGTGCCAGCAGTTTAGAGGGCCTGTGGGGAGGCGAGCAGTACTTC. Its translation: CASSLEGLWGGEQYF.

This clonotype has more than one count but fewer than ten. The chain employs TRBV15 and TRBJ1-5; D gene unclear. There are 12 residues in the CDR3. CDR1 and CDR2 from the germline V gene are LNHNV and YYDKDF (reference sequence). Between the trimmed V and J ends, which lost 0 bases and 6 bases, there was a span of 3 bases. CDR3 region: CATSRDVQPQHF. CDR3 coding DNA: TGTGCCACCAGCAGAGATGTTCAGCCCCAGCATTTT. Supplemented by reference TRBV15 and TRBJ1-5, the full variable domain reads DAMVIQNPRYQVTQFGKPVTLSCSQTLNHNVMYWYQQKSSQAPKLLFHYYDKDFNNEADTPDNFQSRRPNTSFCFLDIRSPGLGDTAMYLCATSRDVQPQHFGDGTRLSIL.

This clonotype was seen ten or more times. The chain recombines TRBV20-1 with TRBJ2-3; possible D gene TRBD2, 6 bases. V was shortened by 5 bases and J by 2 bases, with 26 bases between the two germline ends. Germline CDR1 DFQATT, CDR2 SNEGSKA (reference sequence). This CDR3 contains 18 residues. The CDR3 is CSADNYPGDPPYTDTQYF. The CDR3 DNA reads as TGCAGTGCTGATAACTACCCGGGGGACCCTCCCTACACAGATACGCAGTATTTT.

The sample holds a few counts of this clonotype. The junction differs from germline at one of its ends, possibly a read error. The CDR3 sequence: CASSYSGRGQIGELFF. The CDR3 DNA reads TGTGCCAGTAGTTACTCGGGGAGGGGGCAGATCGGGGAGCTGTTTTTT. The V call is TRBV6-5, the J call TRBJ2-2; TRBD1 or TRBD2 may be the D gene (7 bases each). The CDR3 contains 16 residues. CDR1 and CDR2 from the germline V gene are MNHEY and SVGAGI.

This clonotype was seen a handful of times. This may be a read error: a much more frequent sequence differs by one nucleotide. This rearrangement joins TRBV4-3 to TRBJ2-5; D call uncertain. With 0 bases removed from V and 11 bases from J, the gap between germline ends came to 13 bases. This CDR3 is 13 amino acids long. CDR1 is LGHNA and CDR2 is YSLEER in the germline V gene. CDR3 DNA: TGCGCCAGCAGCCAAGATCGGCATGCTGAGCAGTACTTC. Its protein is CASSQDRHAEQYF.

This clonotype was observed many times. The J gene is TRBJ2-5, the V gene TRBV7-9, with 9 nucleotides matching TRBD2. CDR1 and CDR2 (germline): SEHNR, FQNEAQ (reference sequence). The J segment lost 2 bases and the V segment lost 6 bases, leaving 7 bases of the junction unmatched. The CDR3 extends over 15 amino acids. The CDR3 is CASSYPLAGQETQYF. The DNA for the CDR3 is TGTGCCAGCAGTTACCCTCTAGCGGGACAAGAGACCCAGTACTTC.

A few counts support this clonotype. A read error may explain this, as a much larger clone is one base away. The chain employs TRBV5-1 and TRBJ2-7; D might be TRBD2 (7 bases). Germline V gene sequence: CDR1 SGHRS, CDR2 YFSETQ. V was pared by 0 bases and J by 7 bases, with 17 bases between. CDR3 size: 15 residues. CDR3 protein: CASSLVGGQYNEQYF. The CDR3, as DNA: TGCGCCAGCAGCTTGGTGGGGGGGCAGTACAATGAGCAGTACTTC.

A note on this clonotype: It may be a read error: a sequence one base away is much more abundant. This chain links TRBV12-3 or TRBV12-4 with TRBJ1-6, with D possibly TRBD1 on 5 matching bases. The CDR3 sequence is 14 residues long. This CDR3 reads CASSSGSPNSLLHF. CDR3 bases: TGTGCCAGCAGTTCAGGGTCCCCCAATTCACTCCTCCACTTT.

This clonotype was counted many times. The chain has TRBV29-1 and TRBJ2-1; 8 bases are a match to TRBD1. V lost 4 bases, J lost 4 bases, and 3 bases stayed unmatched. CDR3 length equals 13 residues. Germline assignment: CDR1 SQVTM and CDR2 ANQGSEA. The CDR3 is CSVGGQAYNEQFF. CDR3 bases: TGCAGCGTTGGGGGACAGGCGTACAATGAGCAGTTCTTC.

The chain couples TRBV5-6 to TRBJ2-2, with a weak D call TRBD1 (6 bases). Trimming pared 2 bases from V and 4 bases from J, leaving 9 bases between. The germline V gene encodes CDR1 SGHDT and CDR2 YYEEEE. The CDR3 is 14 amino acids. The CDR3 loop is CASSLTGSTGELFF. The CDR3 DNA reads as TGTGCCAGCAGCTTAACAGGGTCCACCGGGGAGCTGTTTTTT. Full variable domain (outside the CDR3, taken from reference TRBV5-6 and TRBJ2-2): DAGVTQSPTHLIKTRGQQVTLRCSPKSGHDTVSWYQQALGQGPQFIFQYYEEEERQRGNFPDRFSGHQFPNYSSELNVNALLLGDSALYLCASSLTGSTGELFFGEGSRLTVL.